These T cell receptor beta chains were read from a single sample in a study of T cell responses to AZD1222 COVID-19 vaccine. Sequenced by immunoSEQ multiplex PCR; TCRdb stores in-frame clones only, minus some. The table shows fewer than 130,000 clones, with approximately 85% occurring only once. The source material was peripheral blood, sampled on day 0 of AZD1222 vaccination. The receptors stem from an adult in good health. Both conserved end residues are part of each CDR3. D genes are given only for firm matches. Clone size appears in some rows only: once, few, many, or a class for an expanded clone.

abundance: -; v_gene: TRBV5-4; j_gene: TRBJ1-3; d_gene: -; CDR3nt: TGTGCCAGCAGCGACAAGGGGGTTGGAAACACCATATATTTT; CDR3aa: CASSDKGVGNTIYF
abundance: once; v_gene: TRBV28; j_gene: TRBJ1-1; d_gene: -; CDR3nt: TGTGCCAGCACTCCTTGGGGGCGCATCACTGAAGCTTTCTTT; CDR3aa: CASTPWGRITEAFF
abundance: -; v_gene: TRBV4-3; j_gene: TRBJ1-4; d_gene: -; CDR3nt: TGCGCCAGCAGCCAAGAGTCATCCGGAGAAGAAAAACTGTTTTTT; CDR3aa: CASSQESSGEEKLFF
abundance: -; v_gene: TRBV19; j_gene: TRBJ1-1; d_gene: -; CDR3nt: TGTGCCAGTAGTCCGGATTATCGGGCGGGGGCTGAAGCTTTCTTT; CDR3aa: CASSPDYRAGAEAFF
abundance: -; v_gene: TRBV5-1; j_gene: TRBJ1-2; d_gene: TRBD1; CDR3nt: TGCGCCAGCAGCCAATATATGACAGGGAACTATGGCTACACCTTC; CDR3aa: CASSQYMTGNYGYTF
abundance: -; v_gene: TRBV7-2; j_gene: TRBJ1-3; d_gene: -; CDR3nt: TGTGCCAGCAGCTTAGGCCCAAGAGCGGGTTACTCTGGAAACACCATATATTTT; CDR3aa: CASSLGPRAGYSGNTIYF
abundance: -; v_gene: TRBV11-3; j_gene: TRBJ2-1; d_gene: TRBD2; CDR3nt: TGTGCCAGCACCCCCAGGGGCCTAGCGGGGGGCCCTGCCTACAATGAGCAGTTCTTC; CDR3aa: CASTPRGLAGGPAYNEQFF
abundance: -; v_gene: TRBV2; j_gene: TRBJ1-3; d_gene: TRBD1; CDR3nt: TGTGCCAGCAGTGAAGCGCTTGCCCAAATCCTTCACAGGGGCGGAAACACCATATATTTT; CDR3aa: CASSEALAQILHRGGNTIYF
abundance: -; v_gene: TRBV2; j_gene: TRBJ1-1; d_gene: -; CDR3nt: TGTGCCAGCACACGACAAGGGGGGAACACTGAAGCTTTCTTT; CDR3aa: CASTRQGGNTEAFF
abundance: -; v_gene: TRBV28; j_gene: TRBJ1-6; d_gene: -; CDR3nt: TGTGCCAGCAGTTTATCCGGGGGCCCTAATTCACCCCTCCACTTT; CDR3aa: CASSLSGGPNSPLHF
abundance: -; v_gene: TRBV2; j_gene: TRBJ2-7; d_gene: TRBD1; CDR3nt: TGTGCCAGCAAAACTGGACAGGGGGTCGAGCAGTACTTC; CDR3aa: CASKTGQGVEQYF
abundance: -; v_gene: TRBV7-2; j_gene: TRBJ1-4; d_gene: TRBD1; CDR3nt: TGTGCCAGCAGCCTCCGGACAGGGGGGGAAAAACTGTTTTTT; CDR3aa: CASSLRTGGEKLFF
abundance: -; v_gene: TRBV18; j_gene: TRBJ2-7; d_gene: TRBD1; CDR3nt: TGTGCCAGCTCAGCGAGACAGGGGTTACTAGCTGGGGAGCAGTACTTC; CDR3aa: CASSARQGLLAGEQYF
abundance: few; v_gene: TRBV4-3; j_gene: TRBJ1-4; d_gene: -; CDR3nt: TGCGCCAGCAGCCAAGAGCCTCGGACAACTAATGAAAAACTGTTTTTT; CDR3aa: CASSQEPRTTNEKLFF
abundance: few; v_gene: TRBV4-3; j_gene: TRBJ2-7; d_gene: TRBD2; CDR3nt: TGCGCCAGCAGCCAAGATAGTAGCGGGAGGTCCAACGAGCAGTACTTC; CDR3aa: CASSQDSSGRSNEQYF
abundance: -; v_gene: TRBV19; j_gene: TRBJ2-3; d_gene: -; CDR3nt: TGTGCCAGTAGTATACAGGGTAGGGATACGCAGTATTTT; CDR3aa: CASSIQGRDTQYF
abundance: -; v_gene: TRBV28; j_gene: TRBJ1-3; d_gene: -; CDR3nt: TGTGCCAGCAGCCCCGGGGACATCTCTGGAAACACCATATATTTT; CDR3aa: CASSPGDISGNTIYF
abundance: -; v_gene: TRBV7-2; j_gene: TRBJ2-2; d_gene: -; CDR3nt: TGTGCCAGCAGCTTAGTAAGGGGTACAGGGGAGCTGTTTTTT; CDR3aa: CASSLVRGTGELFF
abundance: once; v_gene: TRBV3-1/TRBV3-2; j_gene: TRBJ1-1; d_gene: -; CDR3nt: TGTGCCAGCAGCCAGACCTGGGGGCTCGGCACTGAAGCTTTCTTT; CDR3aa: CASSQTWGLGTEAFF
abundance: -; v_gene: TRBV7-2; j_gene: TRBJ2-3; d_gene: TRBD2; CDR3nt: TGTGCCAGCAGGTCTAGGACTAGCGGAAGGGGAAGGGTAGATACGCAGTATTTT; CDR3aa: CASRSRTSGRGRVDTQYF
abundance: -; v_gene: TRBV3-1/TRBV3-2; j_gene: TRBJ2-1; d_gene: TRBD2; CDR3nt: TGTGCCAGCAGCCCCGGACTAGCGAGCTACAATGAGCAGTTCTTC; CDR3aa: CASSPGLASYNEQFF
abundance: -; v_gene: TRBV11-2; j_gene: TRBJ1-1; d_gene: -; CDR3nt: TGTGCCAGCAGCCCCGAGCGGCTACACCTCACTGAAGCTTTCTTT; CDR3aa: CASSPERLHLTEAFF